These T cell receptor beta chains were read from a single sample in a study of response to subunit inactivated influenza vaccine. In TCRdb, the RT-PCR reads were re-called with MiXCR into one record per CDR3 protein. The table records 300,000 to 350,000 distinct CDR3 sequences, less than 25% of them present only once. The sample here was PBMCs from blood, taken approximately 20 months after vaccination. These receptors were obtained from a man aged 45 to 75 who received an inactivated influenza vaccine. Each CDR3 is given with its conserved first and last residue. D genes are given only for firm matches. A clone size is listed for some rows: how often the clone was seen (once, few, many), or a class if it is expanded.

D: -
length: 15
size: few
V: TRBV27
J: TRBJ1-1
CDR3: CASSPGTVVNTEAFF
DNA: TGTGCCAGCAGTCCCGGGACCGTGGTGAACACTGAAGCTTTCTTT

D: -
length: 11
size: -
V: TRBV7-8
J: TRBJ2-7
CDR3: CASSSRAEQYF
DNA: TGTGCCAGCAGCTCCAGGGCAGAGCAGTACTTC

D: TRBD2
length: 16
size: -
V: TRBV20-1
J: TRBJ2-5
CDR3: CSAREVRREGLETQYF
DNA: TGCAGTGCTAGAGAGGTGCGGCGGGAGGGCCTTGAGACCCAGTACTTC

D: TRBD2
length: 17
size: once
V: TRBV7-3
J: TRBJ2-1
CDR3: CASSLTAGGPSYNEQFF
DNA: TGTGCCAGCAGCTTAACTGCGGGAGGGCCCTCGTACAATGAGCAGTTCTTC

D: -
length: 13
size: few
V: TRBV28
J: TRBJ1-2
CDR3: CASGPAGSYGYTF
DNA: TGTGCCAGCGGTCCAGCCGGAAGCTATGGCTACACCTTC

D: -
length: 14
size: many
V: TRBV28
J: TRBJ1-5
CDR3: CASSRGQWLQPQHF
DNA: TGTGCCAGCAGCCGTGGACAGTGGCTACAGCCCCAGCATTTT

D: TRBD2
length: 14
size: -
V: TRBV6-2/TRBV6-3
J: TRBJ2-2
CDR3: CASSRGLDTGELFF
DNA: TGTGCCAGCAGTAGGGGACTAGACACCGGGGAGCTGTTTTTT

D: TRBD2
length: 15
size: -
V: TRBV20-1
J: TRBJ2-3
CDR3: CSARGTSGSTDTQYF
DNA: TGCAGTGCTAGGGGGACTAGCGGGAGCACAGATACGCAGTATTTT

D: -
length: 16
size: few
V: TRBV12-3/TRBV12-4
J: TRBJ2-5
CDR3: CASSLYGTKGRETQYF
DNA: TGTGCCAGCAGTTTATATGGCACGAAGGGGAGAGAGACCCAGTACTTC

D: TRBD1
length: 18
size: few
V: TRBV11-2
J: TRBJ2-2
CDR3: CASRRSIRTGLNTGELFF
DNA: TGTGCCAGCCGTCGCTCAATTAGGACAGGGCTGAACACCGGGGAGCTGTTTTTT

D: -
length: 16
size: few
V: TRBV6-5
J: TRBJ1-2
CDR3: CASSYLILGTKSGYTF
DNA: TGTGCCAGCAGTTACCTCATCCTCGGGACAAAATCGGGCTACACCTTC

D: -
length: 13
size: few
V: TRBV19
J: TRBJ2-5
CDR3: CASSHLPQETQYF
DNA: TGTGCCAGTAGTCACCTGCCACAAGAGACCCAGTACTTC

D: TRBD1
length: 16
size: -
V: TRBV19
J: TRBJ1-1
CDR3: CASSMGPGQGNTEAFF
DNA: TGTGCCAGTAGTATGGGACCGGGACAGGGGAACACTGAAGCTTTCTTT

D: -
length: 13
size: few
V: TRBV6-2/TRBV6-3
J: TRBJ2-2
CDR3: CASSPRRHGELFF
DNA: TGTGCCAGCAGCCCCAGGCGGCACGGGGAGCTGTTTTTT

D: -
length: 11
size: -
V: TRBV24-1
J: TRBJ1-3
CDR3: CATSDVYTIYF
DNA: TGTGCCACCAGTGACGTCTACACCATATATTTT

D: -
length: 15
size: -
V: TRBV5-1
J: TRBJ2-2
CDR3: CASSLEGAHTGELFF
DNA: TGCGCCAGCAGCTTGGAAGGGGCTCACACCGGGGAGCTGTTTTTT

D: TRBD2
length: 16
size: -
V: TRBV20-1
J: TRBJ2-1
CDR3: CSARFTSGASYNEQFF
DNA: TGCAGTGCTAGGTTCACTAGCGGTGCCTCCTACAATGAGCAGTTCTTC

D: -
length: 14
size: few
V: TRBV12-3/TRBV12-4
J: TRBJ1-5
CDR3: CASRSQEGNQPQHF
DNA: TGTGCCAGCAGATCACAGGAGGGCAATCAGCCCCAGCATTTT

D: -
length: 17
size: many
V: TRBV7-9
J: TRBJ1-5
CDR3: CASSQVGTGSGNQPQHF
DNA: TGTGCCAGCAGCCAAGTGGGTACAGGGTCAGGGAATCAGCCCCAGCATTTT

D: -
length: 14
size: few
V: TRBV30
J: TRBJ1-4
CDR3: CACKGRVTNEKLFF
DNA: TGTGCCTGCAAGGGACGGGTGACTAATGAAAAACTGTTTTTT

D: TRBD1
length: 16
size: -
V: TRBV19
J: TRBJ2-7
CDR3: CASSTFRQGTPYEQYF
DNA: TGTGCCAGTAGTACGTTCCGACAGGGGACCCCCTACGAGCAGTACTTC

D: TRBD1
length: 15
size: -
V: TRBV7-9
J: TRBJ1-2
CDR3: CASSARTGANYGYTF
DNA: TGTGCCAGCAGCGCGAGGACAGGAGCTAACTATGGCTACACCTTC

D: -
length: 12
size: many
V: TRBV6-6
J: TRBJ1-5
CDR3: CASMTGGQPQHF
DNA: TGTGCCAGCATGACAGGCGGGCAGCCCCAGCATTTT

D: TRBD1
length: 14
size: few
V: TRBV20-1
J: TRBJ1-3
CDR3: CSAKGQSSGNTIYF
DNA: TGCAGTGCTAAGGGACAGAGCTCTGGAAACACCATATATTTT

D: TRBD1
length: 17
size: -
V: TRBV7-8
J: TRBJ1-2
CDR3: CASSLAYRTGSGGGYTF
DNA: TGTGCCAGCAGCTTAGCCTACAGGACAGGTTCTGGGGGTGGCTACACCTTC

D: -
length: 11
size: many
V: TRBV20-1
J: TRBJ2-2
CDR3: CSARDRGGLFF
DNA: TGCAGTGCTAGAGATAGGGGAGGGCTGTTTTTT

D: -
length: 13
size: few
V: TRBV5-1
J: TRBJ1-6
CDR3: CASSSGANSPLHF
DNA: TGCGCCAGCAGCTCAGGGGCAAATTCACCCCTCCACTTT

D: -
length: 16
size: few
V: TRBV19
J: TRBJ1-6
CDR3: CASRRNRANHNSPLHF
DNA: TGTGCCAGTAGAAGGAACAGGGCCAACCATAATTCACCCCTCCACTTT

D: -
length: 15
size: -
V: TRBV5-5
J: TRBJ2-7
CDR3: CASSLLWSGRSEQYF
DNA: TGTGCCAGCAGCTTATTATGGTCGGGACGGTCCGAGCAGTACTTC

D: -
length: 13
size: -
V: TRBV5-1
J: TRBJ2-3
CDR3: CASSAASYGAQYF
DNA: TGCGCCAGCAGCGCCGCTAGCTATGGGGCGCAGTATTTT

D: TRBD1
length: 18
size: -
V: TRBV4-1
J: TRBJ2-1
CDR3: CASSQSRQGRGSYNEQFF
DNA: TGCGCCAGCAGCCAATCGAGACAGGGACGGGGCTCCTACAATGAGCAGTTCTTC

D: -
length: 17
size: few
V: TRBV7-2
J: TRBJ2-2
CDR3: CASSLGWLVLNTGELFF
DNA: TGTGCCAGCAGCTTAGGTTGGCTGGTCCTCAACACCGGGGAGCTGTTTTTT

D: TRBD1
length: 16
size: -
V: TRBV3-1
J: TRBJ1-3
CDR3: CASSQAPGGLGNTIYF
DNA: TGTGCCAGCAGCCAAGCCCCAGGGGGGCTCGGAAACACCATATATTTT

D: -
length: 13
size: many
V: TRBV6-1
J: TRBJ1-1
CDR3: CASSEGVNTEAFF
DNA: TGTGCCAGCAGCGAAGGAGTGAACACTGAAGCTTTCTTT

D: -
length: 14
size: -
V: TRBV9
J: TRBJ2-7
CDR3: CASSPEGQLYEQYF
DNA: TGTGCCAGCAGCCCGGAGGGACAGCTCTACGAGCAGTACTTC

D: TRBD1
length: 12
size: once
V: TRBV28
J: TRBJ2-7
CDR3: CATEGQGYEQYF
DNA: TGTGCCACCGAAGGACAGGGGTACGAGCAGTACTTC

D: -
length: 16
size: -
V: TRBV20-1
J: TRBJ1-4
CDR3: CSARDLRQGLNEKLFF
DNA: TGCAGTGCTAGAGACTTGCGGCAGGGGCTTAATGAAAAACTGTTTTTT

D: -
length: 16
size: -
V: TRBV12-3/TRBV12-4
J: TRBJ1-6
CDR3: CASRPAEGLYNSPLHF
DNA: TGTGCCAGCAGGCCGGCGGAGGGCCTCTATAATTCACCCCTCCACTTT

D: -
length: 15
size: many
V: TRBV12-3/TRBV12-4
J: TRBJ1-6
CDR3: CASSFSRGSNSPLHF
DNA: TGTGCCAGCAGTTTCTCGAGGGGGAGCAATTCACCCCTCCACTTT

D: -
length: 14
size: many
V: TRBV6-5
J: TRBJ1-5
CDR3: CASSYSHSNQPQHF
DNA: TGTGCCAGCAGTTACAGCCATAGCAATCAGCCCCAGCATTTT

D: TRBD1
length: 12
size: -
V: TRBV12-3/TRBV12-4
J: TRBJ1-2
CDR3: CASRGTGGGYTF
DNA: TGTGCCAGCAGAGGGACAGGGGGTGGCTACACCTTC

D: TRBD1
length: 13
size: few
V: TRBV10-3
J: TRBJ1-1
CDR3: CAITTGWDTEAFF
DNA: TGTGCCATCACGACAGGGTGGGACACTGAAGCTTTCTTT

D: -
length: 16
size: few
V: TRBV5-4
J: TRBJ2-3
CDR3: CASSLAQASGTDTQYF
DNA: TGTGCCAGCAGCTTGGCCCAGGCTAGCGGCACAGATACGCAGTATTTT

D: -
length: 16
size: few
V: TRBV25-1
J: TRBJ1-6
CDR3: CASSANPGPYNSPLHF
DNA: TGTGCCAGCAGTGCAAATCCGGGGCCTTATAATTCACCCCTCCACTTT

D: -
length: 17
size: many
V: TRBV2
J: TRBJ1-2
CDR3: CASRDPYRDWANYGYTF
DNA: TGTGCCAGCAGGGATCCCTACAGGGATTGGGCTAACTATGGCTACACCTTC

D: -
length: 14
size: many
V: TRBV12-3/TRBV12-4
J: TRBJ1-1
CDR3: CASSLISGNTEAFF
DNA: TGTGCCAGCAGTTTAATTTCAGGGAACACTGAAGCTTTCTTT

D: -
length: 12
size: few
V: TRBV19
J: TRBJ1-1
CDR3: CASSMRVTEAFF
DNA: TGTGCCAGTAGTATGAGAGTCACTGAAGCTTTCTTT

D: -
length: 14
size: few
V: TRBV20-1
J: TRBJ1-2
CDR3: CSARDQALRLLDTF
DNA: TGCAGTGCTAGAGATCAGGCTCTTAGGCTTCTAGACACCTTC

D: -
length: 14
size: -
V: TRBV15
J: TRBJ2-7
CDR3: CATSRGGSSYEQYF
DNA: TGTGCCACCAGCAGAGGTGGCAGCTCCTACGAGCAGTACTTC

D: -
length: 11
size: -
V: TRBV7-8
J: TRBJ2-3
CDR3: CASSIVDTQYF
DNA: TGTGCCAGCAGTATAGTGGATACGCAGTATTTT

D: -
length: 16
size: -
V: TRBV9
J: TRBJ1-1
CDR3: CASSVGVRGLNTEAFF
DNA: TGTGCCAGCAGCGTAGGAGTTCGGGGATTGAACACTGAAGCTTTCTTT

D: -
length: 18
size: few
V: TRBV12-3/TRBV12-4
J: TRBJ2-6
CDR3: CASSLGNGIQPGANVLTF
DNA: TGTGCCAGCAGTTTAGGAAACGGGATTCAACCTGGGGCCAACGTCCTGACTTTC

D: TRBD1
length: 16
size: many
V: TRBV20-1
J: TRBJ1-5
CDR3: CSAIDPLQGRNQPQHF
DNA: TGCAGTGCCATCGACCCGTTACAGGGGCGCAATCAGCCCCAGCATTTT

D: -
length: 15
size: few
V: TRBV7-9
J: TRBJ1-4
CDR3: CASSLEVATNEKLFF
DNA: TGTGCCAGCAGCCTGGAAGTTGCAACTAATGAAAAACTGTTTTTT

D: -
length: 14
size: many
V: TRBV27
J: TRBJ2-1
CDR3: CASSDRGPRNEQFF
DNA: TGTGCCAGCAGCGACCGGGGACCTAGGAATGAGCAGTTCTTC

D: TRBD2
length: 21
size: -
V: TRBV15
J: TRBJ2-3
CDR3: CATSRDVIWDLSGSLGDTQYF
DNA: TGTGCCACCAGCAGAGATGTTATCTGGGACCTCAGCGGGAGTCTTGGAGATACGCAGTATTTT